The present entry profiles one T cell receptor (beta chain) with its context. Its antigen has not been determined. No base qualities exist here, and no much larger clone lies one base off it. Library prep was done by the immunoSEQ multiplex PCR assay. TCRdb took over this immuneACCESS table, retaining in-frame rearrangements with V and J assigned. Such tables are incomplete; in checked studies, under half of the missing clones stem from an unresolved V gene, and the remainder is unexplained. For this sample there are tens of thousands of clones; just under 95% appear just once. The biggest ten clones account for 0.4% to 0.5% of the sample. This specimen belongs to a study of technical replicates of blood from a handful of donors (TCRdb year 2017). The germline V gene (reference sequence) yields SEHNR for CDR1 and FQNEAQ for CDR2. The CDR3 spans 13 residues, from the cysteine through the phenylalanine. Only the CDR3 region is kept as DNA, spanning 39 bases read in frame from base 1. The V end loses 4 bases and the J end loses 3 bases, and a stretch of 10 bases separates them.

The clonotype comes from a human donor in good health. This chain is built from TRBV7-9 and TRBJ2-7; the D gene is unclear. The source material was T cells isolated from PBMCs. The bases read TGTGCCAGCAGCTCTCCCTCTAGCTACGAGCAGTACTTC. Its protein is CASSSPSSYEQYF.